A selection of T cell receptor beta chains follows, all from one sample in a study of control samples from healthy donors and cancer patients. Profiling relied on immunoSEQ multiplex PCR, and the TCRdb table lists in-frame clones only, not all of them. The sample records 65,000 to 95,000 clones, over 75% being singletons. Sequencing was done on a sample of blood. The origin of the receptors is a man between 45 and 60 years old in good health. CDR3s include the opening cysteine and the closing phenylalanine or tryptophan. The D gene is left open where the match is weak.

j_call v_call d_call cdr3_aa cdr3_nt
TRBJ1-5 TRBV10-3 - CAISTGQGQPQHF TGTGCCATCAGCACAGGGCAAGGTCAGCCCCAGCATTTT
TRBJ2-7 TRBV27 TRBD2 CASSLTSGRAWGEQYF TGTGCCAGCAGTTTAACTAGCGGGAGGGCCTGGGGGGAGCAGTACTTC
TRBJ2-1 TRBV11-3 - CASSLAGTFYNEQFF TGTGCCAGCAGCTTAGCAGGTACCTTTTACAATGAGCAGTTCTTC
TRBJ1-2 TRBV20-1 - CSASWVGIGYTF TGCAGTGCTAGTTGGGTAGGGATCGGGTACACCTTC
TRBJ1-2 TRBV13 TRBD1 CASSFRGQRTTNYGYTF TGTGCCAGCAGCTTCAGGGGACAGCGTACAACTAACTATGGCTACACCTTC
TRBJ2-5 TRBV5-1 TRBD2 CASSLGVAGGPETQYF TGCGCCAGCAGCTTGGGGGTAGCGGGAGGGCCAGAGACCCAGTACTTC
TRBJ1-5 TRBV5-1 - CASSPQGGGQPQHF TGCGCCAGCAGCCCACAGGGAGGAGGTCAGCCCCAGCATTTT
TRBJ2-7 TRBV24-1 TRBD2 CATSGTSGSSYEQYF TGTGCCACCAGTGGTACTAGCGGGAGCTCCTACGAGCAGTACTTC
TRBJ2-1 TRBV5-4 - CASSLTSDKQFF TGTGCCAGCAGCTTGACTAGTGATAAGCAGTTCTTC
TRBJ2-3 TRBV7-8 TRBD2 CASSLASGAAATDTQYF TGTGCCAGCAGCTTAGCGAGCGGGGCGGCAGCGACAGATACGCAGTATTTT
TRBJ1-1 TRBV11-3 - CASSSGGGAEAFF TGTGCCAGCAGCTCCGGGGGGGGAGCTGAAGCTTTCTTT
TRBJ2-1 TRBV24-1 - CATTGIGGDNEQFF TGTGCCACCACGGGAATCGGAGGGGATAATGAGCAGTTCTTC
TRBJ2-1 TRBV30 TRBD2 CAWRILAGGSSYNEQFF TGTGCCTGGAGAATACTAGCGGGAGGGAGCTCCTACAATGAGCAGTTCTTC
TRBJ2-7 TRBV2 TRBD2 CASRVSGRAYEQYF TGTGCCAGCAGAGTTAGCGGGAGAGCCTACGAGCAGTACTTC
TRBJ2-1 TRBV5-1 - CASSRDRNRFF TGCGCCAGCAGCCGTGACAGGAATCGGTTCTTC
TRBJ1-4 TRBV4-3 TRBD1 CASSQGRGQGNEKLFF TGCGCCAGCAGCCAGGGCAGGGGACAGGGGAATGAAAAACTGTTTTTT
TRBJ2-3 TRBV10-3 - CAISERADTQYF TGTGCCATCAGTGAGAGGGCAGATACGCAGTATTTT
TRBJ2-1 TRBV11-3 - CASSLVSLVGNEQFF TGTGCCAGCAGCTTAGTGTCACTAGTAGGCAATGAGCAGTTCTTC
TRBJ1-6 TRBV2 - CASRGGGFALHF TGTGCCAGCCGGGGGGGAGGGTTCGCCCTCCACTTT
TRBJ2-7 TRBV13 - CASSLRGREQYF TGTGCCAGCAGCTTAAGAGGGCGCGAGCAGTACTTC